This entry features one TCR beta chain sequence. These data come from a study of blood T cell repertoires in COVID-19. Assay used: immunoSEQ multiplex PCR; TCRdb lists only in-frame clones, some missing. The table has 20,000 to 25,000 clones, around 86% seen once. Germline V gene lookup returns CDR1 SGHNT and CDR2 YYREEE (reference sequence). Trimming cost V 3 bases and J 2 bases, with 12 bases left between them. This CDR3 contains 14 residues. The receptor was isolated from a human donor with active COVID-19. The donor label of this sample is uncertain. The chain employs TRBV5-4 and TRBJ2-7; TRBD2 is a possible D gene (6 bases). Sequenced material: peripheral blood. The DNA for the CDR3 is TGTGCCAGCAGCTCGGAGGGTCCGACCTACGAGCAGTACTTC. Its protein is CASSSEGPTYEQYF.